The 8 T cell receptor beta chains given below trace back to one sample, sequenced in a study of beta chain features in type 1 diabetes (dated by TCRdb to 2016 to 2019). Findings and caveats that apply to the study as a whole: In all four CD4+ subsets, TCRB CDR3 length was moderately but significantly shorter in type 1 diabetes patients.

The method was the immunoSEQ multiplex PCR assay. The entire isolated RNA was reverse transcribed using the High Capacity cDNA Reverse Transcription Kit, and thus expressed TCRB transcripts were sequenced. TCRdb stores this immuneACCESS table with in-frame sequences only. Part of the clones is absent; in the studies checked, under half of the shortfall reflects unresolved V genes, and no reason is known for the rest. In this sample the table shows 45,000 to 65,000 clones, under 60% of which occur a single time. The ten top clones hold roughly 2.6% of the sample. These TCRs are of unknown antigen specificity. Sequencing was done on a sample of Tregs from blood. Sample cell subset or site, as interpreted from the label and publication: regulatory CD4+ T cells. Every receptor here comes from a woman in her forties with type 1 diabetes.

This rearrangement joins TRBV18 to TRBJ2-2; weak D call: TRBD2 (5 bases). Germline values: CDR1 KGHSH, CDR2 LQKENI. V lost 3 bases and J lost 4, with 9 bases in between. The CDR3 spans 14 residues. The CDR3 DNA reads TGTGCCAGCTCACCCGGACGGGGCACCGGGGAGCTGTTTTTT. Protein: CASSPGRGTGELFF.

The V and J genes are TRBV29-1 and TRBJ2-7; 9 bases map to TRBD1. The CDR3 contains 14 residues. Trimming cost V 4 bases and J 3 bases; bases outside gene matches: 7. Germline V gives CDR1 SQVTM, CDR2 ANQGSEA. The DNA for the CDR3 is TGCAGCGTTGCGGGACAGGGCTTAGGCTACGAGCAGTACTTC. As protein: CSVAGQGLGYEQYF.

The chain couples TRBV10-3 to TRBJ2-1, with TRBD1 as a possible D gene (6 bases). Trimming took 3 bases from V and 15 from J, leaving 12 bases between them. Per germline, CDR1 ENHRY and CDR2 SYGVKD. This CDR3 has 11 amino acids. The CDR3 bases are TGTGCCATCAGTGATGGGGGCCGTGGGTTCTTC. As protein: CAISDGGRGFF.

For the CDR3, the DNA is TGCGCCAGCAGCTTGGGCGGGAGCACAGATACGCAGTATTTT. Its protein is CASSLGGSTDTQYF. The V call is TRBV5-1, the J call TRBJ2-3, with D possibly TRBD2 on 5 matching bases. The CDR3 extends over 14 amino acids. Trimming pared 0 bases from V and 0 bases from J, leaving 5 bases between. Per germline, CDR1 SGHRS and CDR2 YFSETQ.

The chain has TRBV5-6 and TRBJ1-1; D is uncertain. Germline CDR1 and CDR2: SGHDT and YYEEEE. V lost 0 bases and J lost 1, with 10 bases in between. There are 15 residues in the CDR3. DNA for the CDR3: TGTGCCAGCAGCTTGGGCCGGGTGAGGAACACTGAAGCTTTCTTT. Protein product: CASSLGRVRNTEAFF.

This rearrangement joins TRBV2 to TRBJ2-7; TRBD1 agrees at 7 bases. The germline CDR1 and CDR2 sequences are SNHLY and FYNNEI. The CDR3 contains 14 residues. V lost 7 bases to trimming and J lost 2 bases; unmatched junction nucleotides: 8. CDR3 sequence: CASKVSRGPYEQYF. CDR3 DNA: TGTGCCAGCAAGGTGTCTAGGGGGCCCTACGAGCAGTACTTC.

The chain employs TRBV5-1 and TRBJ1-1; D perhaps matches TRBD1 (6 bases). V gave up 4 bases and J gave up 1 base, with 8 bases separating them. CDR3 length: 13 residues. From germline, CDR1 is SGHRS and CDR2 YFSETQ. CDR3 in amino acids: CASSQGQNTEAFF. CDR3 DNA sequence: TGCGCCAGCAGCCAGGGACAGAACACTGAAGCTTTCTTT.

The chain links TRBV6-1 to TRBJ1-5; D not certain. Per the germline V gene, CDR1 is MNHNS and CDR2 is SASEGT. This CDR3 region has 14 residues. The germline V and J ends were trimmed by 5 bases and 4 bases, with 12 bases remaining between them. Here the CDR3 DNA reads TGTGCCAGCAGTTATCGGGGAGGAAATCAGCCCCAGCATTTT. Amino acids: CASSYRGGNQPQHF.